This T cell receptor beta chain was identified during a study of T-cell memory formation after mild COVID-19 (dated by TCRdb to the early 2020s). Broadly, across the study: TCR sequence clusters from the two donors were largely donor specific. In a couple of donors, T-cell clones that expanded and contracted after mild COVID-19 were tracked by sequencing TCRalpha and TCRbeta repertoires over time. The cohort comprised two young, previously healthy adult volunteers, one female and one male. Results and caveats for the whole study, not just this receptor: Only a couple of mild cases were covered by the study, and larger cohorts that include severe cases with pre-infection samples were considered necessary. The detection of some responding clones in pre-infection memory suggests that pre-existing cross-reactive memory T cells joined the SARS-CoV-2 response. Contracting CD4+ clones were found mainly in CM and EM memory subsets, while CD8+ clones were enriched in EMRA. SARS-CoV-2 specificity of the second-wave clones peaking on day 37 was not confirmed. From day 15 to 85, contracting clones showed balanced CD4/CD8 phenotypes, whereas a second wave of clones that expanded from day 15 to 37 leaned towards CD4+.

From the germline V gene, CDR1 is SGHRS and CDR2 is YFSETQ. The V end gives up 3 bases and the J end 1 base, leaving 5 bases in the junction not matched to a gene. Including the terminal cysteine and phenylalanine, the CDR3 comprises 15 residues. Solely the CDR3 DNA is kept, with 45 bases framed from the first base. Comments on this clonotype: What this receptor recognizes is not known. The sample holds no much larger clone one base away, and base qualities are not on file.

Ficoll-Paque density gradient centrifugation was used to isolate PBMCs. The sequencing machine was an Illumina NovaSeq 6000. Using 5'RACE with constant-segment primers, TCRalpha and TCRbeta cDNA libraries were constructed, with sample barcodes and unique molecular identifiers added in the process. RNA was extracted from every sample with Trizol reagent. The libraries were amplified in two PCR steps, and the second step added a second sample barcode and Illumina TruSeq adapters. Sequencing of the libraries was done on an Illumina NovaSeq, producing 2 x 150 bp paired-end reads. The published analysis was carried out like this. The reads were demultiplexed and collapsed into UMI-guided consensus sequences using migec v1.2.7. Using mixcr v2.1.11, UMI consensuses were aligned to TRA and TRB V and J templates and then assembled into clonotypes. Clonotypes were classified as expanded or contracted when called significant by both edgeR and NoisET, with noise models trained on biological replicates. For edgeR calls, the thresholds were a false discovery rate-adjusted p below 0.01 and a log2 fold-change of 1. As an exploratory analysis of dynamics, PCA with hierarchical clustering was applied to max-normalized trajectories of the 1000 most abundant clonotypes. The CD4 or CD8 phenotype of responding clones was assigned using the separately sequenced CD4+ and CD8+ repertoires. TCRdb passed the public sequencing reads through fastp at Q25 and MiXCR, retaining productive beta sequences. Merged by CDR3 protein, the rows form single entries marked with the most common genes and DNA. The V and J calls were determined by TCRdb, not by the authors. This sample holds around 340,000 distinct CDR3 sequences; under 25% were observed only once. Under 15% of the sample belongs to the ten largest clones.

The TCR originated in an adult woman who had mild COVID-19 (a few samples of this study predate the infection). The sample titles of this study are shuffled in the database, so cell type and time point are left out; the donor was told from shared clones. The sequencing sample was made of PBMCs or a T cell subset sorted from them (not recorded which). The chain employs TRBV5-1 and TRBJ1-2, with TRBD1 matching 8 junction bases. In nucleotides, the sequence is TGCGCCAGCAGCTATGGACAGGGCCTTAACTATGGCTACACCTTC. Translated, it reads CASSYGQGLNYGYTF.